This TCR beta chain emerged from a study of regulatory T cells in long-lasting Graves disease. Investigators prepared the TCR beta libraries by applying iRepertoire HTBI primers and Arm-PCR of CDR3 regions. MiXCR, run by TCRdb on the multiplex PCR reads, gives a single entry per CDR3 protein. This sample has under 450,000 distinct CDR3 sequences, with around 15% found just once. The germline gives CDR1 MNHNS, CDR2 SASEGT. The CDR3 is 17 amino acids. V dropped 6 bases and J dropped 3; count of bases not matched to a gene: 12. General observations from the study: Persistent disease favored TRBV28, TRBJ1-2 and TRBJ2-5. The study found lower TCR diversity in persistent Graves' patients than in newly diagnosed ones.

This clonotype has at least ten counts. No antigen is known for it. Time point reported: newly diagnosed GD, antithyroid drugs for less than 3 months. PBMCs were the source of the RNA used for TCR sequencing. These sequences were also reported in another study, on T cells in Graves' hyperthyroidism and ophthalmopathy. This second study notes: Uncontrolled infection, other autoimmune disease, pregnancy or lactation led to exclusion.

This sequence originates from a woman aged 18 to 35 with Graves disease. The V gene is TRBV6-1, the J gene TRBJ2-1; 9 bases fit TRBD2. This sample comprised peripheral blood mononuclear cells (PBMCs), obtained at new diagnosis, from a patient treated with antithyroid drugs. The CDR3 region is CASRSGGPLGGYNEQFF. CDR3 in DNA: TGTGCCAGCAGAAGCGGGGGGCCCCTCGGGGGCTACAATGAGCAGTTCTTC.